This TCR beta chain was recovered during a study of somatic mutations in cytotoxic T cells in rheumatoid arthritis (dated by TCRdb to about 2017). About the study as a whole: Peripheral blood (roughly 33 ml EDTA) was collected from patients immediately after diagnosis and before any treatment began. Patients and controls did not essentially differ in median age, which was nearly identical between the groups. TCRB deep sequencing covered about 60 patients with rheumatoid arthritis along with around 20 healthy controls. Some V beta antibody-stained T-cell populations were flow-sorted on a FACSAria II or Sony SH800 at nearly 100% purity, and sorted V beta1+ cells also underwent TCRB sequencing. The study asked whether expanded CD8+ T-cell clones in newly diagnosed, untreated rheumatoid arthritis carry somatic mutations, and used TCRB deep sequencing to characterize clonality. The full study reports these points: It was unknown which antigens the expanded CD8+ clones targeted, and their absence from virus-specific databases did not exclude viral specificity. In about an eighth of the roughly 60 patients the largest CD8+ clone exceeded 20% of CD8+ cells, and several identical CD8+ TCRB sequences were shared between blood and synovial fluid. No adjustment for multiple comparisons was made for the slight TRBV07 underrepresentation in patients. CD8+ clonality increased with age in patients (Spearman r of about 0.45) but not in healthy controls. CD8+ T-cell clonality in rheumatoid arthritis patients was not significantly different from that in age-matched healthy controls.

TCRB CDR3 sequencing used the immunoSEQ assay on genomic DNA. The original pipeline was this. Patient CD8+ clones larger than 1% were compared against published virus-specific TCRB sequences, and only a few matched. The analyses included only productive TCRB rearrangements. A clone was defined by a unique TCRB CDR3 sequence, and clonality was computed as a productive clonality index based on Shannon entropy. The template counts of each clone relative to the total templates per sample were used to calculate repertoire overlap between two samples. V-gene usage from TCRB sequencing and V-gene usage measured by flow cytometry were correlated (Spearman r of roughly 0.56). As stored in TCRdb, this immuneACCESS dataset retains in-frame rearrangements with V and J assigned. A fraction of the clones does not appear; measured against another copy, unresolved V genes explain less than half of the discrepancy, and the remainder lacks a known reason. The V and J calls and clone size were taken over from that table, and D and trimming were inferred from the DNA. The table for this sample lists approximately 15,000 clones; about four fifths of them were counted only once. The ten top clones hold roughly 22% of the sample.

Trimming costs V 1 base and J 8 bases, and their ends lie 21 bases apart. The CDR3, cysteine through phenylalanine, is 16 amino acids long. Kept here is only the CDR3 DNA, which spans 48 bases and is read in frame from base 1. CDR1 SGHRS and CDR2 YFSETQ are derived from the germline V gene. About this clone: Its recognized antigen is unknown. No much larger clone is present one base from it, and per-base qualities are unavailable.

Positive magnetic bead selection on an AutoMACS was used to isolate CD4+ and CD8+ cells, with flow cytometry used to check purity. Clonal expansions were first screened by flow cytometry with a TCR V beta antibody panel, then characterized by TCRB deep sequencing of sorted CD8+ fractions. Isolation of peripheral blood mononuclear cells was done through Ficoll-Paque PLUS density gradient separation. DNA from CD4-enriched, CD8-enriched or PBMC samples was extracted using Nucleospin Tissue or Tissue XS kits and then quantified on a Qubit 2.0 fluorometer. Rearrangement joined TRBV5-1 to TRBJ1-1, with the D gene not confidently named. This receptor was obtained from an adult with rheumatoid arthritis. Sample: CD8+ T cells sorted from blood. DNA sequence: TGCGCCAGCAGCTTGTCCGGACCGGGCCTCCCCAGGGAAGCTTTCTTT. The encoded protein is CASSLSGPGLPREAFF.